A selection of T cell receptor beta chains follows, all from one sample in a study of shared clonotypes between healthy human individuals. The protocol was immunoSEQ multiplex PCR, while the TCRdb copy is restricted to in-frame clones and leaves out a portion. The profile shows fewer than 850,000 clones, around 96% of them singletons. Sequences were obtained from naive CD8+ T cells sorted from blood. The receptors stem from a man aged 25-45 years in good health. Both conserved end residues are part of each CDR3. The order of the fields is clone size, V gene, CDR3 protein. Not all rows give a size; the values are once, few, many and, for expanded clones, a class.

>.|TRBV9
CASSVAGNYNEQFF
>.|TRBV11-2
CASRWGVYGTDTQYF
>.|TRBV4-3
CASSQDQGTDQPQHF
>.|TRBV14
CASSHGHVISYEQYF
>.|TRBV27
CASSFVRTHGTDTQYF
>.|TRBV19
CASKLLGNQPQHF
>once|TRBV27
CASSLVQGNNEQFF
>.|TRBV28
CASSLTGADYGYTF
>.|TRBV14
CASRQQDYEQYF
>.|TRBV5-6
CASSLWADEQYF
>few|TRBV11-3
CASTGATDTQYF
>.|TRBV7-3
CASSYTGDTEAFF
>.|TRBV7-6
CASSLRQGRDGYTF
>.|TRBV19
CASSTHPDRNTEAFF
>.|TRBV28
CASSSTSGNPDTQYF
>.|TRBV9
CASGTQNYYGYTF
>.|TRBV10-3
CAISDTNGYEQYF
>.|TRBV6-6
CASSPLAGDTQYF
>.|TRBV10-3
CAISDGSSRTYEQYF
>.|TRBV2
CASSEAYEQYF
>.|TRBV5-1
CASRGSPSYEQYF
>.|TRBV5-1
CASRTAQGVNNEQFF
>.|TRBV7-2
CASTLGGNTGELFF
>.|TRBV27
CASSSGPMIQETQYF
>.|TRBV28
CASAFRLGNEQFF
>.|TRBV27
CASSSIAGEDEQFF
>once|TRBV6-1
CASSPSGGETQYF
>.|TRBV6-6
CASSYSLQRDNEQFF
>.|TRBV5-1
CASGEGQNTGELFF
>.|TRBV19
CASSISQGGQQETQYF
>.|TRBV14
CASSQYLSGNEQFF
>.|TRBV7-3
CASSLYWLADYNEQFF
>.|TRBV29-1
CSVEGRGAYNEQFF
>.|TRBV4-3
CASSQDRPSAITGELFF
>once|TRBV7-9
CASSLGNYGYTF
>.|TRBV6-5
CASSYTWENEQFF
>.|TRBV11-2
CASSPYAQGSRWTQYF
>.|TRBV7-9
CASSAPSGKNEQYF
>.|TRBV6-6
CASRLSGNEQFF
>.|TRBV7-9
CASSLGANEQFF
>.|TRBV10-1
CASSESYFPYEQYF
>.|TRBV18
CASSPRGSQVIETQYF
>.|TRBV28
CASSSSLDTPRQPQHF
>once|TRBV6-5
CASSKGWNTEAFF
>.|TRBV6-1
CASGARGEGLWPQHF
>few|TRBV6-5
CASSSLGQGDEQYF
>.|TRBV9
CASSVEGGSFTDTQYF
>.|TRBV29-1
CSVLTSYNEQFF
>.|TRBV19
CASSTLAGPAGELFF
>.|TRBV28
CASSQTDGIDTEAFF
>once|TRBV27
CATHRTSGRKTDTQYF
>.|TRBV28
CASSSGDEQFF
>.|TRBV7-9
CASSLDTDTQYF